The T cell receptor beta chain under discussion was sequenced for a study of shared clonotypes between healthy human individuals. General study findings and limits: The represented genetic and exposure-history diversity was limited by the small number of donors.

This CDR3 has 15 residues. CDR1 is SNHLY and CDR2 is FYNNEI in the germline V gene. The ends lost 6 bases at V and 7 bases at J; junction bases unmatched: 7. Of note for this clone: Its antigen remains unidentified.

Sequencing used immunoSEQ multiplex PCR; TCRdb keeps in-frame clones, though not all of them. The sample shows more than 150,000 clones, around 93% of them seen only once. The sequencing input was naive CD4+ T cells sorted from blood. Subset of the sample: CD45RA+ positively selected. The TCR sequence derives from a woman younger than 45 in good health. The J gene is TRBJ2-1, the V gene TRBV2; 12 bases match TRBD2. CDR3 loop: CASSRGTSGWNEQFF. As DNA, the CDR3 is TGTGCCAGCAGCCGCGGGACTAGCGGGTGGAATGAGCAGTTCTTC.